The 30 T cell receptor beta chains below come from one sample, sequenced in a study of CD4 T cells in relation to SARS-CoV-2 and coronaviruses. These receptors' targets are unknown. Unexposed donor CD4+ T cells date from about 2011-2019, before the COVID-19 pandemic. After roughly ten days of culture, CD4+ T cells were isolated. The repertoire was sequenced with immunoSEQ multiplex PCR; TCRdb's copy has only in-frame clones and lacks some. The profile covers some 19,000 clones, with just over 75% appearing a single time and 20% to 30% taken by the ten largest. Sequenced input: CD4+ T cells from PBMCs, cultured in vitro. The receptors originated from a human donor in good health.

This clone occurred a few times. This sequence joins TRBV19 and TRBJ1-2, with 9 bases identical to TRBD1. The length of the CDR3 is 15 residues. The V gene end was trimmed by 6 bases and the J gene end by 2 bases; junction bases not matched to a gene: 7. The germline V gene has CDR1 LNHDA and CDR2 SQIVND (reference sequence). The CDR3 nucleotides are TGTGCCAGTAGCCCACAGGGGGCACTCAACTATGGCTACACCTTC. It is translated as CASSPQGALNYGYTF. The full variable domain, in which reference TRBV19 and TRBJ1-2 provide the parts outside the CDR3, is DGGITQSPKYLFRKEGQNVTLSCEQNLNHDAMYWYRQDPGQGLRLIYYSQIVNDFQKGDIAEGYSVSREKKESFPLTVTSAQKNPTAFYLCASSPQGALNYGYTFGSGTRLTVV.

This clone was detected only a few times. This sequence joins TRBV12-5 and TRBJ2-7, with 9 bases that match TRBD2. Trimming took 6 bases from V and 3 from J; bases not matched to a gene: 9. The CDR3 has 15 residues. The germline V gene has CDR1 LGHNT and CDR2 FRNRAP. CDR3 nucleotide sequence: TGTGCTAGTGGCTGGGGGCTAGCGGGACTCTACGAGCAGTACTTC. Translated: CASGWGLAGLYEQYF.

The rearrangement joins TRBV7-2 to TRBJ1-2; D perhaps matches TRBD1 (5 bases). Germline V gene data show CDR1 as SGHTA and CDR2 as FQGNSA. The CDR3 is made up of 14 amino acids. Trimming took off 1 base at V and 9 bases at J, with 15 bases between the two ends. The CDR3 DNA reads as TGTGCCAGCAGCTTAGGACTTGGGGGGGATCGCTACACCTTC. This encodes CASSLGLGGDRYTF.

The V gene is TRBV12-3 or TRBV12-4, the J gene TRBJ2-1; 8 nucleotides line up with TRBD1. With 4 bases clipped from V and 12 bases from J, the junction kept 8 bases outside the gene matches. The length of the CDR3 is 13 residues. Here the CDR3 DNA reads TGTGCCAGCAGTTATGGGGCCGGGACAGGGCAGTTCTTC. Amino acid sequence: CASSYGAGTGQFF.

The chain is built from TRBV12-3 or TRBV12-4 and TRBJ1-1; D is ambiguous. The CDR3 is 13 residues long. Trimming stripped 6 bases from V and 0 bases from J, with 8 bases between. The DNA of the CDR3 is TGTGCCAGCAGCTGGGCCGTGAACACTGAAGCTTTCTTT. Encoded protein: CASSWAVNTEAFF.

The chain couples TRBV30 to TRBJ1-2; no clear D gene. The CDR3 has 14 residues. Per the germline V gene, CDR1 is GTSNPN and CDR2 is SVGIG (reference sequence). The V end lost 3 bases, the J end lost 4 bases, and 15 bases lay between the germline ends. For the CDR3, the DNA is TGTGCCTGGAGACTCCAAGGGCCCTCCTATGGCTACACCTTC. Amino acid sequence: CAWRLQGPSYGYTF.

V usage is TRBV5-1 and J usage is TRBJ2-7, with 11 bases aligning to TRBD2. V was pared by 3 bases and J by 4 bases, with 3 bases of the junction left unmatched. The CDR3 consists of 14 residues. The V gene's germline CDR1 is SGHRS and CDR2 YFSETQ. Here the CDR3 DNA reads TGCGCCAGCAGCTCTGGACTAGCGGGTTACGAGCAGTACTTC. Amino acid sequence: CASSSGLAGYEQYF.

This clone was observed a few times. The chain employs TRBV10-3 and TRBJ1-2; weak D call: TRBD1 (6 bases). V lost 4 bases and J lost 6, with 9 bases in between. The CDR3 extends over 12 amino acids. Per germline, CDR1 ENHRY and CDR2 SYGVKD. CDR3 region: CAISGSGDGYTF. Written as DNA, the CDR3 is TGTGCCATCAGTGGGTCAGGGGATGGCTACACCTTC.

This chain uses TRBV24-1 with TRBJ2-1; TRBD2 aligns across 7 bases. The J segment lost 5 bases and the V segment lost 4 bases, leaving 7 bases of the junction unmatched. The CDR3 runs to 15 residues. Germline values: CDR1 KGHDR, CDR2 SFDVKD. The CDR3 region is CATSDARAGDNEQFF. The CDR3, as DNA: TGTGCCACCAGTGACGCACGTGCGGGGGACAATGAGCAGTTCTTC.

This sequence joins TRBV5-8 and TRBJ2-5, with D maybe TRBD1 (6 bases). This CDR3 has 14 amino acids. The V gene lost 0 bases and the J gene lost 5 bases, with 11 bases spanning the gap. Germline V gene sequence: CDR1 SGHTS, CDR2 YDEGEE. The CDR3 spells CASSLGGGRETQYF. Written as DNA, the CDR3 is TGTGCCAGCAGCTTGGGAGGGGGTCGGGAGACCCAGTACTTC. The entire variable domain, with the rest obtained from reference TRBV5-8 and TRBJ2-5, is as follows: EAGVTQSPTHLIKTRGQQATLRCSPISGHTSVYWYQQALGLGLQFLLWYDEGEERNRGNFPPRFSGRQFPNYSSELNVNALELEDSALYLCASSLGGGRETQYFGPGTRLLVL.

This clone has only one observation. The chain joins TRBV14 to TRBJ1-3; 7 nucleotides match TRBD1. Losses at the gene ends were 6 bases for V and 0 bases for J; bases not matched to a gene: 5. This CDR3 has 15 amino acids. CDR1 is SGHDN and CDR2 is FVKESK in the germline V gene. The CDR3 region has the DNA TGTGCCAGCAGACTACAGGGGAACTCTGGAAACACCATATATTTT. Its protein product is CASRLQGNSGNTIYF.

The rearrangement uses TRBV11-2 and TRBJ2-7; the D gene is possibly TRBD2 (7 bases). Germline V lookup: CDR1 SGHAT, CDR2 FQNNGV. Trimming took off 3 bases at V and 2 bases at J, with 17 bases between the two ends. There are 16 residues in the CDR3. Written as DNA, the CDR3 is TGTGCCAGCAGCTTTCTCGTGGGGCGGGGGCCCTACGAGCAGTACTTC. It encodes CASSFLVGRGPYEQYF.

The chain combines TRBV7-2 with TRBJ2-1; 10 bases line up with TRBD1. V gave up 1 base and J gave up 12 bases; unmatched junction bases: 3. The CDR3 runs 13 residues. From germline, CDR1 is SGHTA and CDR2 FQGNSA. CDR3 region: CASSLGTGGRQFF. CDR3 nucleotide sequence: TGTGCCAGCAGCTTAGGGACAGGGGGAAGGCAGTTCTTC.

This clone was observed a few times. This CDR3 is CASSSSGLYGYTF. Written as DNA, the CDR3 is TGTGCCAGCAGCTCTTCTGGTCTCTATGGCTACACCTTC. The chain combines TRBV7-9 with TRBJ1-2; no clear D gene. Germline assignment: CDR1 SEHNR and CDR2 FQNEAQ (reference sequence). This CDR3 has 13 amino acids. V was pared by 4 bases and J by 4 bases, with 10 bases between.

This clone was recorded once. The genes are TRBV4-1 and TRBJ1-4; a weak D match, TRBD1 (5 bases). V lost 2 bases and J lost 3, with 7 bases in between. CDR1 MGHRA and CDR2 YSYEKL come from the germline V gene. The CDR3 has 14 amino acids. The CDR3 reads CASSQRDSNEKLFF. Written as DNA, the CDR3 is TGCGCCAGCAGCCAAAGGGACTCTAATGAAAAACTGTTTTTT.

This clone occurred once. The chain carries TRBV18 and TRBJ1-1; weak D call: TRBD1 (5 bases). V lost 3 bases, J lost 5 bases, and 25 bases lay in between. The germline V gene has CDR1 KGHSH and CDR2 LQKENI. The CDR3 totals 18 residues. CDR3 nucleotide sequence: TGTGCCAGCTCACCCCTACCCGAGGGACTGAATCGGGGGACTGAAGCTTTCTTT. Translated, it gives CASSPLPEGLNRGTEAFF.

This clone came up once. J is TRBJ1-3 and V is TRBV3-1 (or the pseudogene TRBV3-2); a weak D match, TRBD1 (6 bases). V was cut by 2 bases and J by 0 bases, with 14 bases left in between. Per germline, CDR1 LGHDT and CDR2 YNNKEL (reference sequence). This CDR3 has 17 residues. The CDR3 DNA is TGTGCCAGCAGCCAACCGGGGGGGGGCCTCTCTGGAAACACCATATATTTT. Its translation is CASSQPGGGLSGNTIYF.

This rearrangement joins TRBV6-2 or TRBV6-3 to TRBJ2-2, with D perhaps being TRBD1 or TRBD2 (5 bases each). CDR1 MNHEY and CDR2 SVGEGT come from the germline V gene. The CDR3 is 13 amino acids. V lost 5 bases and J lost 13, with 17 bases in between. In DNA form, the CDR3 reads TGTGCCAGCAGTCAAAACCGGGACGATCGGCTGTTTTTT. It codes for CASSQNRDDRLFF.

V gene TRBV9 combines with J gene TRBJ2-3; D unclear. Trimming left V 3 bases short and J 1 base short, with 12 bases between. The germline gives CDR1 SGDLS, CDR2 YYNGEE. The CDR3 sequence is 15 residues long. The chain's CDR3 is CASSEDQVGTDTQYF. In nucleotides, the CDR3 is TGTGCCAGCAGCGAGGACCAGGTAGGCACAGATACGCAGTATTTT. Full variable domain (remainder filled in from reference TRBV9 and TRBJ2-3): DSGVTQTPKHLITATGQRVTLRCSPRSGDLSVYWYQQSLDQGLQFLIQYYNGEERAKGNILERFSAQQFPDLHSELNLSSLELGDSALYFCASSEDQVGTDTQYFGPGTRLTVL.

The V call is TRBV11-3, the J call TRBJ2-3; D possibly matches TRBD1 or TRBD2 (5 bases each). The CDR3 is made up of 14 amino acids. The germline CDR1 and CDR2 sequences are SGHNT and YENEEA. Trimming took off 5 bases at V and 2 bases at J, with 11 bases between the two ends. Here the CDR3 reads CASSPRDLTDTQYF. DNA for the CDR3: TGTGCCAGCAGCCCAAGGGACCTCACAGATACGCAGTATTTT.

The gene calls are TRBV5-1 and TRBJ2-2, with D possibly being TRBD1 (5 bases). This CDR3 spans 15 amino acids. Trimming took off 9 bases at V and 0 bases at J, with 15 bases between the two ends. In germline, CDR1 is SGHRS, CDR2 YFSETQ. CDR3 sequence (DNA): TGCGCCACCAAGGGGTACTTAACGAACACCGGGGAGCTGTTTTTT. Amino acids: CATKGYLTNTGELFF.

The V gene is TRBV7-8, the J gene TRBJ2-3; no definite D call. This CDR3 has 13 amino acids. The V gene's germline CDR1 is SGHVS and CDR2 FQNEAQ. V was shortened by 0 bases and J by 2 bases, with 3 bases between the two germline ends. The CDR3 sequence is CASSLANTDTQYF. DNA of the CDR3: TGTGCCAGCAGCTTAGCTAACACAGATACGCAGTATTTT.

The V call is TRBV5-1, the J call TRBJ2-1, with 7 bases that match TRBD1. Germline lookup yields CDR1 SGHRS and CDR2 YFSETQ. This CDR3 region has 14 residues. V shed 6 bases, J shed 7 bases, and the junction held 10 bases outside the gene matches. The CDR3 coding sequence is TGCGCCAGCACCTCACGACAGGGCTCAAATGAGCAGTTCTTC. It yields the protein CASTSRQGSNEQFF.

V gene TRBV10-3 combines with J gene TRBJ1-4, with D tentatively TRBD1 (5 bases). The germline V gene encodes CDR1 ENHRY and CDR2 SYGVKD. This CDR3 contains 13 residues. V lost 8 bases and J lost 2, with 9 bases in between. This CDR3 reads CAIGTPTNEKLFF. CDR3 coding DNA: TGTGCCATCGGGACGCCGACTAATGAAAAACTGTTTTTT.

The CDR3, as DNA: TGCGCCAGCAGCCAAGATGGGCGGGTCCAAAACTATGGCTACACCTTC. This gives the protein CASSQDGRVQNYGYTF. J is TRBJ1-2 and V is TRBV4-3; D not resolved. Germline V gene data show CDR1 as LGHNA and CDR2 as YSLEER. This CDR3 is 16 amino acids long. Trimming removed 0 bases from V and 2 bases from J, with 13 bases in between.

The chain carries TRBV4-2 and TRBJ2-7, with D maybe TRBD1 (6 bases). Germline V lookup: CDR1 LGHNA, CDR2 YNFKEQ. The CDR3 covers 15 residues. The V end was cut by 3 bases, the J end by 1 base, with 13 bases between. The CDR3, as DNA: TGTGCCAGCAGCCAGGGACATAGTTTTTCCTACGAGCAGTACTTC. It yields the protein CASSQGHSFSYEQYF.

The chain has TRBV9 and TRBJ2-5; D might be TRBD2 (5 bases). Trimming took 0 bases from V and 6 from J, leaving 9 bases between them. This CDR3 is built from 13 residues. Germline V CDR1 and CDR2: SGDLS, YYNGEE. CDR3 protein: CASSVDPGKTQYF. As DNA, the CDR3 is TGTGCCAGCAGCGTAGATCCGGGGAAGACCCAGTACTTC.

V usage is TRBV5-1 and J usage is TRBJ1-1, with 7 bases matching TRBD1. CDR1 is SGHRS and CDR2 is YFSETQ in the germline V gene. The CDR3 is 13 residues long. J lost 7 bases, V lost 1 base, and 4 bases had no gene match. The CDR3 bases are TGCGCCAGCAGCTTGTCGACAGGGTATGAAGCTTTCTTT. Amino acid sequence: CASSLSTGYEAFF.

This chain joins TRBV10-3 and TRBJ2-2, with 14 nucleotides matching TRBD2. V was pared by 0 bases and J by 1 base, with 4 bases of the junction left unmatched. The CDR3 runs 19 residues. Germline CDR1 is ENHRY and CDR2 is SYGVKD. CDR3 DNA: TGTGCCATCAGTGAGTCGGGACTAGCGGGAGCCGGGAACACCGGGGAGCTGTTTTTT. It translates to CAISESGLAGAGNTGELFF.

V is TRBV6-4 and J is TRBJ2-3, with 8 bases matching TRBD2. Unmatched junction bases numbered 5, after V lost 2 bases and J lost 4 bases. The CDR3 runs to 15 residues. Germline V gene data show CDR1 as MRHNA and CDR2 as SNTAGT. CDR3 DNA: TGTGCCAGCAGTGACGAAGCGGGAGTGGCAGATACGCAGTATTTT. Protein: CASSDEAGVADTQYF.